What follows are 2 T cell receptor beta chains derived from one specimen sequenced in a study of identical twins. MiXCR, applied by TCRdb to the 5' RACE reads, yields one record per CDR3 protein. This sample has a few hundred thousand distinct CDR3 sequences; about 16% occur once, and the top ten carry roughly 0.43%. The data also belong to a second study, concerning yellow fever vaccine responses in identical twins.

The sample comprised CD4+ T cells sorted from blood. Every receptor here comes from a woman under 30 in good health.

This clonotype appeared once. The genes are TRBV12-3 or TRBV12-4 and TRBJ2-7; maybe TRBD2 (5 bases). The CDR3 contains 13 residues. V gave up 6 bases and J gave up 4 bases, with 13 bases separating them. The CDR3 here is CASSPGVSYEQYV. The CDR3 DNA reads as TGTGCCAGCAGCCCCGGGGTCAGTTACGAGCAGTACGTC.

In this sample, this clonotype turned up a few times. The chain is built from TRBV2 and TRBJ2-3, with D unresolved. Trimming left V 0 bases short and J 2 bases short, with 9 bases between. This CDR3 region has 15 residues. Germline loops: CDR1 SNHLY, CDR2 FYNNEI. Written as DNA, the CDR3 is TGTGCCAGCAGTGAAGCGTCCTCCTTCACAGATACGCAGTATTTT. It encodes CASSEASSFTDTQYF.